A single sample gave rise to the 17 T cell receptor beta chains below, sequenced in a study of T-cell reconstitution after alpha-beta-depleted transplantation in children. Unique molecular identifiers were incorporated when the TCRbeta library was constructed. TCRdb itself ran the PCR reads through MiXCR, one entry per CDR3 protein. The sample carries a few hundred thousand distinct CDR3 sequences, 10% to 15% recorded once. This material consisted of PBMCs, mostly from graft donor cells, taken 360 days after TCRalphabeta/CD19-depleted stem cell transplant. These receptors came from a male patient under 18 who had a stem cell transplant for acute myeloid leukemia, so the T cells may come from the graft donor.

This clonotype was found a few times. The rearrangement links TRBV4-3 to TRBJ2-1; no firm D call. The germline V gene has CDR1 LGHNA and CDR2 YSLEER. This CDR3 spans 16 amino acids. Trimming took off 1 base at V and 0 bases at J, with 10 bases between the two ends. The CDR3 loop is CASSQGQRRSYNEQFF. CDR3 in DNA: TGCGCCAGCAGCCAAGGCCAGAGGCGCTCCTACAATGAGCAGTTCTTC.

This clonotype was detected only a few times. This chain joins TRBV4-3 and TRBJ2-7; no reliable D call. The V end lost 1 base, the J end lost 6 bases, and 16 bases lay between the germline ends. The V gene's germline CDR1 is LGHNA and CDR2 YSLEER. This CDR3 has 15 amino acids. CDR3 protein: CASSQVSSSTREQYF. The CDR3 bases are TGCGCCAGCAGCCAAGTTAGTAGCTCTACTCGCGAGCAGTACTTC.

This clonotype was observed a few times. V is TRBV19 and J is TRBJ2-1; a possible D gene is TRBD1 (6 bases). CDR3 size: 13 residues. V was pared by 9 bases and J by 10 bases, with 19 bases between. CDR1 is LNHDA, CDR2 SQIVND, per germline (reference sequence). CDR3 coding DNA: TGTGCCAGCCGGACTTTGGGGACATGGGAGCAGTTCTTC. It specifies CASRTLGTWEQFF.

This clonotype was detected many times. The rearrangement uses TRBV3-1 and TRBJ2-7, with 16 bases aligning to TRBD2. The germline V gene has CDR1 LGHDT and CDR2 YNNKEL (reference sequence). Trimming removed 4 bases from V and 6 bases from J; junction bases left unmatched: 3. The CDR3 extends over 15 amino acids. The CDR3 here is CASSPGTSGRGEQYF. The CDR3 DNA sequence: TGTGCCAGCAGCCCAGGGACTAGCGGGAGGGGCGAGCAGTACTTC.

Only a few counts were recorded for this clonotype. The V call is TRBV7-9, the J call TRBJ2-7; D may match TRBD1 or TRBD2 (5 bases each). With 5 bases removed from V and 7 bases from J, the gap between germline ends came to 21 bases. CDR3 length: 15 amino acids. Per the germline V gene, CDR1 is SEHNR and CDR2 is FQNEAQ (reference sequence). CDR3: CASSAGPGRGSEQYF. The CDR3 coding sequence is TGTGCCAGCAGCGCCGGCCCGGGACGGGGTTCTGAGCAGTACTTC.

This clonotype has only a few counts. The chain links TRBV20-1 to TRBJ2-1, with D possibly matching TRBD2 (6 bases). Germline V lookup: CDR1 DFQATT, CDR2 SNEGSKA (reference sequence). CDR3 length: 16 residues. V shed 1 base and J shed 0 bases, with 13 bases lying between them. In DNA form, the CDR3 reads TGCAGTGCTAGAGTTTCGACTAGGGCCTCCTACAATGAGCAGTTCTTC. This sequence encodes CSARVSTRASYNEQFF.

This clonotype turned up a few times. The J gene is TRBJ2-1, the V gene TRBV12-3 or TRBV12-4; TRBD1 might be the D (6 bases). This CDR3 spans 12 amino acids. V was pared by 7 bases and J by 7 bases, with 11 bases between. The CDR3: CASTRRGNEQFF. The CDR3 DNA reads TGTGCCAGCACCAGAAGGGGGAATGAGCAGTTCTTC.

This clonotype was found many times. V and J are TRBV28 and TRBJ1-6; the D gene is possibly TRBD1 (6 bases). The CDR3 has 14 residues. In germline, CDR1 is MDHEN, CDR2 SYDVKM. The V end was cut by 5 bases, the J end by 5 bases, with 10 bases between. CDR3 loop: CASSRTVDNSPLHF. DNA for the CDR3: TGTGCCAGCAGTCGGACAGTAGATAATTCACCCCTCCACTTT. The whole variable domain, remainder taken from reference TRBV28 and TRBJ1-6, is DVKVTQSSRYLVKRTGEKVFLECVQDMDHENMFWYRQDPGLGLRLIYFSYDVKMKEKGDIPEGYSVSREKKERFSLILESASTNQTSMYLCASSRTVDNSPLHFGNGTRLTVT.

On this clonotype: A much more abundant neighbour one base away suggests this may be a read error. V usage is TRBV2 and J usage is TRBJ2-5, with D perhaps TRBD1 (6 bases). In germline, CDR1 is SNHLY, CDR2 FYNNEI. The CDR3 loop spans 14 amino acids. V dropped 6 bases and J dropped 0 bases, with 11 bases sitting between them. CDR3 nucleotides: TGTGCCAGCAGCCAAGACAGGTACCAAGAGACCCAGTACTTC. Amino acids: CASSQDRYQETQYF.

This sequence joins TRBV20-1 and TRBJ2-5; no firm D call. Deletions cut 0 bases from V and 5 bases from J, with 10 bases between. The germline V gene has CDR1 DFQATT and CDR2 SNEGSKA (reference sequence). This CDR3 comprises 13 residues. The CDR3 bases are TGCAGTGCTAGAGATATGTCCAGGGAGACCCAGTACTTC. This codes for CSARDMSRETQYF.

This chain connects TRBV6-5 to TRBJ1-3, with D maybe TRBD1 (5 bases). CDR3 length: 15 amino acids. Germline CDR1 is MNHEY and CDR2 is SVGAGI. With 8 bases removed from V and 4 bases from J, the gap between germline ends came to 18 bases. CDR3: CASGGGSPRGNTIYF. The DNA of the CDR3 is TGTGCCAGCGGGGGGGGGTCCCCGAGAGGAAACACCATATATTTT.

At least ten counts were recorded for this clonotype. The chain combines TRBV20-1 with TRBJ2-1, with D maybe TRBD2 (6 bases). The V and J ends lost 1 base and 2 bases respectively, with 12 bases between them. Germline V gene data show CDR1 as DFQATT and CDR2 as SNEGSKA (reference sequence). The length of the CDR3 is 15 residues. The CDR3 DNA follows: TGCAGTGCTAGAGGGGCGGGGCTTGCCTACAATGAGCAGTTCTTC. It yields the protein CSARGAGLAYNEQFF.

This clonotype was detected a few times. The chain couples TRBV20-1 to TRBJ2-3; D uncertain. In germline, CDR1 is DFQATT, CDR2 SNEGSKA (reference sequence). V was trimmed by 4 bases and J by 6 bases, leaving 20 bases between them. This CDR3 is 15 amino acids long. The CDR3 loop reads CSATPPASADDTQYF. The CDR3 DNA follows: TGCAGTGCTACCCCCCCCGCCAGCGCAGACGATACGCAGTATTTT.

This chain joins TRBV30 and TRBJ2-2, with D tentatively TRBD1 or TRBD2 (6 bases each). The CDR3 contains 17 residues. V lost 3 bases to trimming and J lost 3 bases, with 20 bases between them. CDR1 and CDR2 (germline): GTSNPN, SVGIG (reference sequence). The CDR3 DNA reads TGTGCCTGGAGGGGATTCTCAGCGGAGGGGGACACCGGGGAGCTGTTTTTT. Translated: CAWRGFSAEGDTGELFF. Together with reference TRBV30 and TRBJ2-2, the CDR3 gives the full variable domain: SQTIHQWPATLVQPVGSPLSLECTVEGTSNPNLYWYRQAAGRGLQLLFYSVGIGQISSEVPQNLSASRPQDRQFILSSKKLLLSDSGFYLCAWRGFSAEGDTGELFFGEGSRLTVL.

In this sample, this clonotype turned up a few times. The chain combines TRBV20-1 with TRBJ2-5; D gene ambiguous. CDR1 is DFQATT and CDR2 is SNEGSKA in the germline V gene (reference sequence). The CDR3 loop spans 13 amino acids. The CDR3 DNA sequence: TGCAGCCCGCTTAGCCCCCGTCAAGAGACCCAGTACTTC. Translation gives CSPLSPRQETQYF.

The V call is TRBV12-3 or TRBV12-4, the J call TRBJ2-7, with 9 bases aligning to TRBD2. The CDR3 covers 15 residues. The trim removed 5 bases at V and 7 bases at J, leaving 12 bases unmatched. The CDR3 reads CASSPFPGLAVEQYF. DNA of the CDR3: TGTGCCAGCAGTCCCTTCCCGGGACTAGCCGTGGAGCAGTACTTC.

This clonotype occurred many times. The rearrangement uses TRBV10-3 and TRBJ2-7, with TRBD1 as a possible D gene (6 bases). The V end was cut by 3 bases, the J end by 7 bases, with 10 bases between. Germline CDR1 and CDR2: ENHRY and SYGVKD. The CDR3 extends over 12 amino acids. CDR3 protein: CAISEAGVEQYF. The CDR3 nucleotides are TGTGCCATCAGTGAAGCAGGGGTGGAGCAGTACTTC.